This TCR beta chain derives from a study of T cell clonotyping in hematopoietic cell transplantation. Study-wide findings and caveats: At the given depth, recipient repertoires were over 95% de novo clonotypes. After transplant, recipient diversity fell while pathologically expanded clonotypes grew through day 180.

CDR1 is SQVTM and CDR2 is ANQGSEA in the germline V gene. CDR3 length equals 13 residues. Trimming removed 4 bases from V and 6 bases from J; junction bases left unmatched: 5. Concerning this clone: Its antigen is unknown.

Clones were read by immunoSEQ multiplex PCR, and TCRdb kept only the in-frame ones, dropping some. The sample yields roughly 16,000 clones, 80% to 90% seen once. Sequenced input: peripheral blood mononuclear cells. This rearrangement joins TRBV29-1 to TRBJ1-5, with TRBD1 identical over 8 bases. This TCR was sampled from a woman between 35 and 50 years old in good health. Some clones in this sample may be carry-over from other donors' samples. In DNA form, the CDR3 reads TGCAGCGTTGCCGACAGGGGAGGTCAGCCCCAGCATTTT. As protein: CSVADRGGQPQHF.